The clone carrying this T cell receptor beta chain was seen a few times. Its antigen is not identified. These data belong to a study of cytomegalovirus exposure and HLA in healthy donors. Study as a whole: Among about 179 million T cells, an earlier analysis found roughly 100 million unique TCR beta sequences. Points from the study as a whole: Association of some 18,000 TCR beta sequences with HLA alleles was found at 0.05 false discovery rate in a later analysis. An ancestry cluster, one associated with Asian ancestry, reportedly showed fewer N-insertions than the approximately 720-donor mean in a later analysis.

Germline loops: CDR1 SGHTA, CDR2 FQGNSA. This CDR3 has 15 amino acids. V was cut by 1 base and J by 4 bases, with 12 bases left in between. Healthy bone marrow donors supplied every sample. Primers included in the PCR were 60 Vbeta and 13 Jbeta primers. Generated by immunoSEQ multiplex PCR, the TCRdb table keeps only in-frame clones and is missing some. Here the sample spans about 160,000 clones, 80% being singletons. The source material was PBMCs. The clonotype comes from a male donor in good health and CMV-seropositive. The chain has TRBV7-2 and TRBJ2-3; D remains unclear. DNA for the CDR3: TGTGCCAGCAGCTTAGGTTTCACTCCTTCAGATACGCAGTATTTT. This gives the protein CASSLGFTPSDTQYF. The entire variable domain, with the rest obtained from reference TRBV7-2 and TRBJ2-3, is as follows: GAGVSQSPSNKVTEKGKDVELRCDPISGHTALYWYRQSLGQGLEFLIYFQGNSAPDKSGLPSDRFSAERTGGSVSTLTIQRTQQEDSAVYLCASSLGFTPSDTQYFGPGTRLTVL.